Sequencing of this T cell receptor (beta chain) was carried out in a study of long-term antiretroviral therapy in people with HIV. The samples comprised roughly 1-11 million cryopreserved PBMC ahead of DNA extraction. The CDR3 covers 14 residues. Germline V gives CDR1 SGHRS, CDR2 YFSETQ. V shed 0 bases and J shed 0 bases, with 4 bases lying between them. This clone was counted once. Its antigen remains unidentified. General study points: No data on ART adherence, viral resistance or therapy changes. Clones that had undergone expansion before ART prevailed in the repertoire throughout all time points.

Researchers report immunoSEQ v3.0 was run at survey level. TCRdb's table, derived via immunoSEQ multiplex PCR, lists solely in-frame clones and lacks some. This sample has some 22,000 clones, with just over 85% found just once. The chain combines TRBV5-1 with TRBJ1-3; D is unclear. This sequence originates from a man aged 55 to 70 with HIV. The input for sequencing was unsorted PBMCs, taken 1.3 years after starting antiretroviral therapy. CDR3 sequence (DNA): TGCGCCAGCAGCTTGGGTGACTCTGGAAACACCATATATTTT. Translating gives CASSLGDSGNTIYF.